This record concerns one T cell receptor (beta chain) sequence. With only one base between it and a far larger clone, this is likely a read error. Other nucleotide sequences from this sample produce the same CDR3. V was shortened by 0 bases and J by 8 bases, with 17 bases between the two germline ends. Germline assignment: CDR1 ENHRY and CDR2 SYGVKD. The CDR3 covers 16 residues. This entry belongs to a study of shared clonotypes between healthy human individuals. The assay was run at deep level. The table came from immunoSEQ multiplex PCR; TCRdb's copy has only in-frame clones and leaves some out. The sample carries a few hundred thousand clones, around three quarters recorded once.

This clonotype was sampled from a woman aged 35 to 49 in good health. Some clones in this sample may be carry-over from other donors' samples. The sample consisted of PBMCs. The J gene is TRBJ1-3, the V gene TRBV10-3; D possibly corresponds to TRBD1 (6 bases). The CDR3 nucleotides read TGTGCCATCAGTGAGTCGACAGGAGGGGTCGTGGACACCATATATTTT. This codes for CAISESTGGVVDTIYF.